These 18 T cell receptor beta chains originate from one sample sequenced in a study of cytomegalovirus exposure and HLA in healthy donors (dated by TCRdb to about 2017). The library was generated by the immunoSEQ multiplex PCR assay. A mixture of 60 forward primers for TCR Vbeta segments and 13 reverse primers for TCR Jbeta segments was used in the multiplex PCR. Here the immuneACCESS table is served through TCRdb, limited to in-frame sequences with V and J called. Missing clones are a known gap in these copies; in checked studies unresolved V genes cover under half, and the rest lacks a known reason. In this sample the table shows hundreds of thousands of clones, 70% to 80% of which occur a single time. The ten largest make up roughly 2.5% of the sample. Sequenced input: PBMCs. The receptors were gathered from a woman aged 55-69 years in good health and CMV-seropositive.

The chain couples TRBV19 to TRBJ1-2; 7 bases agree with TRBD1. V gave up 8 bases and J gave up 5 bases; unmatched junction bases: 11. The CDR3 loop spans 14 amino acids. CDR1 is LNHDA and CDR2 is SQIVND in the germline V gene (reference sequence). CDR3 sequence reads: CASQDLTGRYGYTF. The CDR3 region has the DNA TGTGCCAGTCAAGACTTGACAGGGAGATATGGCTACACCTTC. The whole variable domain, remainder taken from reference TRBV19 and TRBJ1-2, is DGGITQSPKYLFRKEGQNVTLSCEQNLNHDAMYWYRQDPGQGLRLIYYSQIVNDFQKGDIAEGYSVSREKKESFPLTVTSAQKNPTAFYLCASQDLTGRYGYTFGSGTRLTVV.

The chain joins TRBV7-2 to TRBJ2-2; 7 bases line up with TRBD1. The CDR3 consists of 14 residues. Trimming took 4 bases from V and 8 from J; bases not matched to a gene: 7. CDR1 is SGHTA and CDR2 is FQGNSA in the germline V gene. The CDR3 sequence is CASSSRQGTGELFF. The CDR3 nucleotides read TGTGCCAGCAGCTCTCGACAGGGAACTGGGGAGCTGTTTTTT. Together with reference TRBV7-2 and TRBJ2-2, the CDR3 gives the full variable domain: GAGVSQSPSNKVTEKGKDVELRCDPISGHTALYWYRQSLGQGLEFLIYFQGNSAPDKSGLPSDRFSAERTGGSVSTLTIQRTQQEDSAVYLCASSSRQGTGELFFGEGSRLTVL.

V usage is TRBV7-9 and J usage is TRBJ1-6, with D unclear. Trimming shortened V by 2 bases and J by 8 bases, and 7 bases separated the two germline ends. Germline assignment: CDR1 SEHNR and CDR2 FQNEAQ (reference sequence). The CDR3 loop spans 13 amino acids. In DNA form, the CDR3 reads TGTGCCAGCAGCTTATCCCGTGATTCACCCCTCCACTTT. It yields the protein CASSLSRDSPLHF. Supplemented by reference TRBV7-9 and TRBJ1-6, the full variable domain reads DTGVSQNPRHKITKRGQNVTFRCDPISEHNRLYWYRQTLGQGPEFLTYFQNEAQLEKSRLLSDRFSAERPKGSFSTLEIQRTEQGDSAMYLCASSLSRDSPLHFGNGTRLTVT.

The rearrangement joins TRBV6-4 to TRBJ1-1, with 10 bases matching TRBD1. CDR3 size: 17 residues. V trimming: 8 bases; J trimming: 4 bases; junction bases outside the gene matches: 16. Germline CDR1 reads MRHNA; CDR2 reads SNTAGT. DNA for the CDR3: TGTGCCAGCCGCCTTAAGGGGGACAGGGGAGGAGGCACTGAAGCTTTCTTT. Protein sequence: CASRLKGDRGGGTEAFF.

This chain connects TRBV27 to TRBJ2-3, with 8 bases fitting TRBD1. J was trimmed by 14 bases and V by 5 bases; bases with no gene match: 9. Germline CDR1 MNHEY, CDR2 SMNVEV (reference sequence). The CDR3 loop spans 12 amino acids. Here the CDR3 DNA reads TGTGCCAGCAGTGGGCCGGACAGGGATGTGTATTTT. Its protein is CASSGPDRDVYF.

The chain couples TRBV6-6 to TRBJ2-7; 7 bases are shared with TRBD2. After removal of 6 bases from V and 3 bases from J, the junction contained 8 bases not matched to a gene. CDR1 MNHNY and CDR2 SVGAGI come from the germline V gene (reference sequence). CDR3 length: 14 amino acids. This chain's CDR3 is CASSTGPGGYEQYF. DNA for the CDR3: TGTGCCAGCAGCACCGGGCCGGGGGGCTACGAGCAGTACTTC.

CDR3 in DNA: TGCGCCAGCAGCCAAGGACGGGGGGGCCTTGGCAATGAGCAGTTCTTC. Encoded protein: CASSQGRGGLGNEQFF. This chain uses TRBV4-1 with TRBJ2-1, with 8 bases lining up with TRBD2. The V segment lost 1 base and the J segment 6 bases; nucleotides outside the gene matches: 8. Germline CDR1 reads MGHRA; CDR2 reads YSYEKL. The CDR3 loop spans 16 amino acids.

The chain combines TRBV6-4 with TRBJ2-3; no firm D call. The CDR3 is made up of 14 amino acids. Trimming cost V 8 bases and J 0 bases, with 12 bases left between them. In germline, CDR1 is MRHNA, CDR2 SNTAGT. CDR3 sequence: CASSVQPSTDTQYF. In DNA form, the CDR3 reads TGTGCCAGCTCCGTACAGCCTAGCACAGATACGCAGTATTTT.

The rearrangement joins TRBV10-3 to TRBJ2-2; D remains ambiguous. The ends were cut back, 6 bases at V and 4 bases at J, with 3 bases in the middle. The CDR3 has 11 residues. The V gene's germline CDR1 is ENHRY and CDR2 SYGVKD. CDR3 in amino acids: CAISRTGELFF. CDR3 bases: TGTGCCATCAGCCGCACCGGGGAGCTGTTTTTT.

The chain links TRBV30 to TRBJ1-2; D unresolved. Trimming stripped 5 bases from V and 6 bases from J, with 16 bases between. The CDR3 runs 13 residues. Germline values: CDR1 GTSNPN, CDR2 SVGIG (reference sequence). The CDR3 is CAWLRTFGDGYTF. The CDR3 DNA is TGTGCCTGGCTGAGGACCTTCGGGGATGGCTACACCTTC.

The chain carries TRBV10-1 and TRBJ2-7, with 10 bases matching TRBD2. Germline values: CDR1 WNHNN, CDR2 SYGVQD (reference sequence). CDR3 length: 14 residues. Unmatched junction bases numbered 4, after V lost 6 bases and J lost 2 bases. DNA for the CDR3: TGCGCCAGCAGGGCCGGGACTAGCGCCTACGAGCAGTACTTC. This codes for CASRAGTSAYEQYF.

Details on this clone: A junction end diverges from the germline sequence, so it may reflect a read error. The chain uses TRBV5-1 and TRBJ2-5; 8 bases are shared with TRBD2. This CDR3 region has 14 residues. Germline V gene sequence: CDR1 SGHRS, CDR2 YFSETQ. The CDR3 spells CASSREGVLEAQYF. The CDR3 coding sequence is TGCGCCAGCAGCCGGGAGGGAGTCTTAGAGGCCCAGTACTTC.

The chain is built from TRBV7-2 and TRBJ2-3, with D perhaps matching TRBD2 (6 bases). Germline CDR1 is SGHTA and CDR2 is FQGNSA. The V and J ends lost 5 bases and 4 bases respectively, with 10 bases between them. This CDR3 region has 13 residues. In DNA form, the CDR3 reads TGTGCCAGCAGCCTCGGCGGGGCAGATACGCAGTATTTT. This codes for CASSLGGADTQYF. The whole variable domain, remainder taken from reference TRBV7-2 and TRBJ2-3, is GAGVSQSPSNKVTEKGKDVELRCDPISGHTALYWYRQSLGQGLEFLIYFQGNSAPDKSGLPSDRFSAERTGGSVSTLTIQRTQQEDSAVYLCASSLGGADTQYFGPGTRLTVL.

This clone was detected only once. The V and J genes are TRBV7-2 and TRBJ2-5; no clear D gene. The CDR3 extends over 11 amino acids. Germline CDR1 and CDR2: SGHTA and FQGNSA. V was pared by 6 bases and J by 5 bases, with 7 bases between. The CDR3, as DNA: TGTGCCAGCAGTTCCCGGGAGACCCAGTACTTC. Amino acid sequence: CASSSRETQYF. Using reference TRBV7-2 and TRBJ2-5 for the parts outside the CDR3, the full variable domain is GAGVSQSPSNKVTEKGKDVELRCDPISGHTALYWYRQSLGQGLEFLIYFQGNSAPDKSGLPSDRFSAERTGGSVSTLTIQRTQQEDSAVYLCASSSRETQYFGPGTRLLVL.

The genes are TRBV2 and TRBJ1-1; 9 nucleotides align to TRBD1. V lost 10 bases, J lost 4 bases, and 4 bases stayed unmatched. This CDR3 is 12 amino acids long. Germline values: CDR1 SNHLY, CDR2 FYNNEI. CDR3 in amino acids: CAKETGGTEAFF. The CDR3 coding sequence is TGTGCCAAGGAGACAGGGGGCACTGAAGCTTTCTTT.

This clone has just one count. The V and J genes are TRBV15 and TRBJ2-7; 8 bases are shared with TRBD2. CDR1 and CDR2 from the germline V gene are LNHNV and YYDKDF (reference sequence). Unmatched junction bases numbered 8, after V lost 1 base and J lost 6 bases. The CDR3 has 15 residues. The CDR3 DNA reads TGTGCCACCAGCAGAGTAGGGACGGGGGGGAGCGAGCAGTACTTC. This translates into CATSRVGTGGSEQYF.

The CDR3 loop is CASSHIGQSYEQYF. Here the CDR3 DNA reads TGCGCCAGCAGCCATATTGGACAGTCCTACGAGCAGTACTTC. This rearrangement joins TRBV4-1 to TRBJ2-7, with a possible D match to TRBD1 (6 bases). CDR3 size: 14 residues. Trimming took 3 bases from V and 1 from J, leaving 10 bases between them. From germline, CDR1 is MGHRA and CDR2 YSYEKL.

This sequence joins TRBV9 and TRBJ2-2; weak D call: TRBD1 (6 bases). Germline values: CDR1 SGDLS, CDR2 YYNGEE. The V gene lost 2 bases and the J gene lost 2 bases, with 7 bases spanning the gap. CDR3 length: 14 amino acids. The CDR3 sequence: CASSVGHNTGELFF. The CDR3 DNA is TGTGCCAGCAGCGTGGGACACAACACCGGGGAGCTGTTTTTT.